Reported below is one T cell receptor (beta chain). Which antigen it targets is not known. Per-base qualities were not stored, and no clone one base away is much larger. The data were obtained in a study of blood T cell repertoires in COVID-19 (dated by TCRdb to about 2020). About the full investigation: Samples from collaborators originated in the United States, Italy and Spain and spanned both the acute and convalescent phases of COVID-19. A de-identified subject ID, COVID-19 status, age in years and sex were almost always included in the sample metadata. Samples came from the ongoing ImmuneRACE study (first 160 participants) plus 1,254 subjects from 6 global collaborators. The prospective study material was composed of cDNA or gDNA derived from T cells, B-cell-depleted T cells, or PBMCs. The dataset comprised deeply sampled blood TCRbeta repertoires from subjects exposed to, actively infected with, or recovered from COVID-19. The repertoires were released in a freely available public database meant as a resource for research on the immune response to SARS-CoV-2. Where available, HLA class I and class II types were obtained from metadata supplied by the sample provider rather than from assay-based typing.

Based on the germline V gene, the CDR1 and CDR2 sequences are SGHAT and FQNNGV. Clipping removes 0 bases from V and 4 bases from J, with 2 as the unmatched junction base count. The CDR3 sequence holds 14 residues, the cysteine and phenylalanine included. The read is trimmed to its CDR3 DNA, 42 bases read in frame from base 1. The immunoSEQ Assay, a bias-controlled multiplex PCR, was used to amplify TCRbeta CDR3 regions from genomic DNA. Processing in the source paper ran as follows. Within the assay, amplification of reference gene primers was used to estimate how many nucleated cells each sample contained. To quantify the absolute abundance of each unique TCRbeta CDR3 rearrangement, sequence reads were collapsed and filtered. For each sample, productive Simpson clonality was calculated by taking the square root of Simpson's diversity index across productive rearrangements. Entries here come from immuneACCESS through TCRdb and include only in-frame sequences with V and J called. Some clones fail to appear in such tables; in the studies checked, an unresolved V gene covers under half of the shortfall, and the cause of the remainder is unknown. V and J calls plus clone size are reproduced from that table; the DNA served to infer D and trimming. Counted in this sample were approximately 290,000 clones; about 89% of them appeared once. Around 0.88% of the sample is taken by the ten largest.

The collaborating institutions used their own protocols to collect whole blood in K2EDTA tubes. For TCRbeta analysis, collaborators shipped samples in one of three forms: frozen whole blood, isolated PBMCs, or DNA extracted from either of those sample types. What the research found in general, with its limitations: The quantity of clinical and demographic metadata differed by source and by participant and was supplied without curation.

This clonotype originated in a man aged 25-45 years with acute or convalescent COVID-19. The sample taken for sequencing was peripheral blood. In this chain, TRBV11-2 is recombined with TRBJ2-5; a stretch of 7 junction bases matches TRBD2. The encoded CDR3 is CASSLDPGGETQYF. Here is the DNA: TGTGCCAGCAGCTTAGATCCGGGAGGAGAGACCCAGTACTTC.